This T cell receptor beta chain was captured in a study of CXCR3-negative and CXCR3-positive naive CD8 T cells. Background on the study: The TRB read total, some 150 million, broke down to about 1.5 +/- 0.3 million reads per library.

About this clonotype itself: Its specificity is unknown.

Carrying UMI labels, the TRB cDNA libraries were prepared through 5' RACE. TCRdb reprocessed the 5' RACE reads, keeping one entry per CDR3 protein, no DNA. Recorded for this sample: 55,000 to 70,000 distinct CDR3 sequences. Germline-derived CDR1 and CDR2 are MDHEN and SYDVKM. The CDR3 has 17 amino acids. The study's findings and limits: More hydrophobic TRB CDR3s occurred in CXCR3-positive than in CXCR3-negative naive cells. Diversity proved comparably high across both naive subsets and much lower in memory CD8+ cells.

The clonotype comes from a human donor in good health. Some clones in this sample may be carry-over from other donors' samples. The chain is built from TRBV28 and TRBJ2-1; the TRBD1 assignment by TCRdb is unverifiable without DNA. Sequencing was performed on naive CXCR3+ CD8+ T cells from blood. Subset in this sample: CD45RO-CCR7+CD27+CD95- naive CD8+ T cells expressing CXCR3 (TNR3+). The CDR3 protein is CASSSPRTGDFYNEQFF.